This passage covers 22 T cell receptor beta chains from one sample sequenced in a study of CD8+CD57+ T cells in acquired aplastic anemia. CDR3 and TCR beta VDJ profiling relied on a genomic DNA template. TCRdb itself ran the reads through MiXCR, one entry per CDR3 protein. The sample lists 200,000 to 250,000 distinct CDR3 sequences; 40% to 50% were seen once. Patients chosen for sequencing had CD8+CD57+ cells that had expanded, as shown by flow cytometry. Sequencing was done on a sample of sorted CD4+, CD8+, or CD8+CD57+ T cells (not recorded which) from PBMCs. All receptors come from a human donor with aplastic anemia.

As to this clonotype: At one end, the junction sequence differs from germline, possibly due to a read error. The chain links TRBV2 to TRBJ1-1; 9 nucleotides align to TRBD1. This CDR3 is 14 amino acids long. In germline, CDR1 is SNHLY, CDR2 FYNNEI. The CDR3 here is CASTTGGGNAEAFF. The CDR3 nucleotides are TGTGCCAGCACCACAGGGGGCGGGAACGCTGAAGCTTTCTTT.

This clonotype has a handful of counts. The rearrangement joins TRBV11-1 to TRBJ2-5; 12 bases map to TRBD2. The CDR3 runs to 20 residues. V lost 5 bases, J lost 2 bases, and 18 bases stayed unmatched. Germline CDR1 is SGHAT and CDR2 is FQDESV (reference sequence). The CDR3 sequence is CASSLHPNPSGRDPQETQYF. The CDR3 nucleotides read TGTGCCAGCAGCCTACACCCAAACCCTAGCGGGAGGGACCCGCAAGAGACCCAGTACTTC. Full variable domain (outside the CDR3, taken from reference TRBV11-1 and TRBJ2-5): EAEVAQSPRYKITEKSQAVAFWCDPISGHATLYWYRQILGQGPELLVQFQDESVVDDSQLPKDRFSAERLKGVDSTLKIQPAELGDSAMYLCASSLHPNPSGRDPQETQYFGPGTRLLVL.

CDR3 amino acids: CASSLEPQRGNTIYF. The CDR3 DNA is TGTGCCAGCAGCTTAGAACCCCAAAGAGGAAACACCATATATTTT. The chain joins TRBV7-3 to TRBJ1-3; D is undetermined. The germline V gene has CDR1 SGHTA and CDR2 FQGTGA. CDR3 length: 15 residues. With 2 bases removed from V and 4 bases from J, the gap between germline ends came to 12 bases.

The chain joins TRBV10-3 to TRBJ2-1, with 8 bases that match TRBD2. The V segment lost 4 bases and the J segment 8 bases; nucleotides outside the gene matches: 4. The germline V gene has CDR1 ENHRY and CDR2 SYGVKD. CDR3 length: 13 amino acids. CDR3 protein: CAISGSGGDEQFF. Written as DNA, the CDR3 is TGTGCCATCAGTGGGTCGGGAGGGGATGAGCAGTTCTTC.

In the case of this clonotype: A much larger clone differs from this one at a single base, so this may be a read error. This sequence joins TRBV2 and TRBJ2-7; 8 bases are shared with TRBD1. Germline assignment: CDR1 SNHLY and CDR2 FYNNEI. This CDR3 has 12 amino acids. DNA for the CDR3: TGTGCCAGCCCCAGGGGGCCCTACGAGCGGTACTTC. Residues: CASPRGPYERYF. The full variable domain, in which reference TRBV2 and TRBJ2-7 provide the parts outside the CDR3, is EPEVTQTPSHQVTQMGQEVILRCVPISNHLYFYWYRQILGQKVEFLVSFYNNEISEKSEIFDDQFSVERPDGSNFTLKIRSTKLEDSAMYFCASPRGPYERYFGPGTRLTVT.

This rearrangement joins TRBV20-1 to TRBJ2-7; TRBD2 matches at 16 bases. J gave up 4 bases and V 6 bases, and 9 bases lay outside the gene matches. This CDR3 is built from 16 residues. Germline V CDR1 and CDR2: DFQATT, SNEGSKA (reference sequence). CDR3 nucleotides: TGCAGTGCGACCGGGACTAGCGGGAGGGAGAGGTACGAGCAGTACTTC. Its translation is CSATGTSGRERYEQYF.

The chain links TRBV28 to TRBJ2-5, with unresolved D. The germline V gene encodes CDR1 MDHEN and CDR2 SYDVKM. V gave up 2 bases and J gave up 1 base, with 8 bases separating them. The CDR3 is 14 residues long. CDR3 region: CASSLRAIQETQYF. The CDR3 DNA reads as TGTGCCAGCAGTTTACGGGCGATCCAAGAGACCCAGTACTTC. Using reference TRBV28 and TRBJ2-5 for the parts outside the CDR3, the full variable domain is DVKVTQSSRYLVKRTGEKVFLECVQDMDHENMFWYRQDPGLGLRLIYFSYDVKMKEKGDIPEGYSVSREKKERFSLILESASTNQTSMYLCASSLRAIQETQYFGPGTRLLVL.

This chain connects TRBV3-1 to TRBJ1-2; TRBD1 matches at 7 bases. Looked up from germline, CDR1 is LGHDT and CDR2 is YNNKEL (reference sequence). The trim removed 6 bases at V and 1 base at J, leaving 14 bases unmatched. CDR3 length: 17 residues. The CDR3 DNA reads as TGTGCCAGCAGACCCAGCCTCGCCGGGACAGATAACTATGGCTACACCTTC. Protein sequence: CASRPSLAGTDNYGYTF.

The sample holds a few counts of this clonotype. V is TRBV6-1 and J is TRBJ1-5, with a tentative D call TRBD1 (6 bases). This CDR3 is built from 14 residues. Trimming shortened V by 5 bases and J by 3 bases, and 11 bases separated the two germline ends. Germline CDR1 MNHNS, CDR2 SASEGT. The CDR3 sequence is CASSPGGYNQPQHF. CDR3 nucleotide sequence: TGTGCCAGCAGTCCCGGGGGCTACAATCAGCCCCAGCATTTT.

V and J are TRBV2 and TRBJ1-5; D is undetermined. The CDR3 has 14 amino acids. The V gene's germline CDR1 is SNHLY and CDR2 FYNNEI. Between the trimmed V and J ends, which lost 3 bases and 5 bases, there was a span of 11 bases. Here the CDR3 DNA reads TGTGCCAGCAGTGATTTGGATAGGGATCAGCCCCAGCATTTT. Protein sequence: CASSDLDRDQPQHF.

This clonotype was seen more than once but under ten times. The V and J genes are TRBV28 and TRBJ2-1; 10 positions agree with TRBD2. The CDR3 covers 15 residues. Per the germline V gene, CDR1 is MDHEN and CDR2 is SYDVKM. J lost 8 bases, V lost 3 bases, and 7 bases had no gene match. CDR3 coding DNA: TGTGCCAGCAGTTTCCAAAGCGGGAGGGGGGATGAGCAGTTCTTC. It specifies CASSFQSGRGDEQFF. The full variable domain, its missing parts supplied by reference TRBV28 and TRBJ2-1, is DVKVTQSSRYLVKRTGEKVFLECVQDMDHENMFWYRQDPGLGLRLIYFSYDVKMKEKGDIPEGYSVSREKKERFSLILESASTNQTSMYLCASSFQSGRGDEQFFGPGTRLTVL.

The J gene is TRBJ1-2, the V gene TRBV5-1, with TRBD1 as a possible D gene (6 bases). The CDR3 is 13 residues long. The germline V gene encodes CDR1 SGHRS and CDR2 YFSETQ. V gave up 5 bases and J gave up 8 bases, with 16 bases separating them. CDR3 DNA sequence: TGCGCCAGCAGACACGGGAGCAGGGGAGGCTACACCTTC. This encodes CASRHGSRGGYTF.

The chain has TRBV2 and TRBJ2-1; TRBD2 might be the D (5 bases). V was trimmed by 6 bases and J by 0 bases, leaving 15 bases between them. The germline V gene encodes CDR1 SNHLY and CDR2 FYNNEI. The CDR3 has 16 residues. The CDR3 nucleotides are TGTGCCAGCAGGACGAGGACTGTCAGCTCCTACAATGAGCAGTTCTTC. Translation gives CASRTRTVSSYNEQFF.

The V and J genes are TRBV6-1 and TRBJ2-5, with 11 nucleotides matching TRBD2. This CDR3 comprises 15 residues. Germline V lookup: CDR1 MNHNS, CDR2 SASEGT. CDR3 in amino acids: CASQPLAGGRETQYF. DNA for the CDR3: TGTGCTAGTCAGCCCCTAGCGGGGGGCCGGGAGACCCAGTACTTC.

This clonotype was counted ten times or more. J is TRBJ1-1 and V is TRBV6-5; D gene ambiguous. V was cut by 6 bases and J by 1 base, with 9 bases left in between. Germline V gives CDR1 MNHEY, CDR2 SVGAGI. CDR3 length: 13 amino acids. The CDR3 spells CASSPGRNTEAFF. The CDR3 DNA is TGTGCCAGCAGCCCAGGAAGGAACACTGAAGCTTTCTTT.

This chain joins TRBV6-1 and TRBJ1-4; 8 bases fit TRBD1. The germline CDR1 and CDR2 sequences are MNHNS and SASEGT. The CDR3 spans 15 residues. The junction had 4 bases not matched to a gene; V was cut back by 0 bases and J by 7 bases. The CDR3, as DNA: TGTGCCAGCAGTGAAGCCACAGGGGGTGGTGAAAAACTGTTTTTT. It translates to CASSEATGGGEKLFF.

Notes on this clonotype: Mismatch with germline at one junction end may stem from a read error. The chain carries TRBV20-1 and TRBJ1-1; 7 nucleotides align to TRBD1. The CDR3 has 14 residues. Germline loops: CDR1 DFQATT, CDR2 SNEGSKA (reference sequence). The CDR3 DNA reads TGCAGTGCTAGACAGGGGGACAGAAACACTAAAGCTTACTTT. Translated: CSARQGDRNTKAYF.

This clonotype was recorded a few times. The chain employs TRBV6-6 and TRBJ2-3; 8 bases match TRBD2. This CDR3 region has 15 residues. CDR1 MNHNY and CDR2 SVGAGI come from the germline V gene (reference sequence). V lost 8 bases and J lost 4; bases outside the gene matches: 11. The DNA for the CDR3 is TGTGCCAGCTCCCAACGGGGGGGGGGGTCAGATACGCAGTATTTT. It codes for CASSQRGGGSDTQYF.

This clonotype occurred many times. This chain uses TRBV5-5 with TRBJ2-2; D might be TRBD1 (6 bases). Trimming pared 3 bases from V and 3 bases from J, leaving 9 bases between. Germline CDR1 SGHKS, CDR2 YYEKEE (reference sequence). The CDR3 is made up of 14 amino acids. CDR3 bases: TGTGCCAGCAGCTACTGGACAGACACCGGGGAGCTGTTTTTT. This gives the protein CASSYWTDTGELFF.

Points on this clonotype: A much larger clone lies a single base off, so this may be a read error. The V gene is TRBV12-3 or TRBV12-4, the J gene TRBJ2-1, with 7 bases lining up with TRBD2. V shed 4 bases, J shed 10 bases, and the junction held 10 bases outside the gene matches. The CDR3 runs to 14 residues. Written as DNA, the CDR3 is TGTGCCAGCAGTTACTTGGGGGGGGGTGACGAGCAGTTCTTC. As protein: CASSYLGGGDEQFF.

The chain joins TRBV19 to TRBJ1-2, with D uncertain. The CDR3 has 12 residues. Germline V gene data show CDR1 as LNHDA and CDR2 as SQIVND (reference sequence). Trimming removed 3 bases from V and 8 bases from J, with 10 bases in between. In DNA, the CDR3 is TGTGCCAGTAGTATGCGGGAAAGAGGCTACACCTTC. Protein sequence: CASSMRERGYTF.

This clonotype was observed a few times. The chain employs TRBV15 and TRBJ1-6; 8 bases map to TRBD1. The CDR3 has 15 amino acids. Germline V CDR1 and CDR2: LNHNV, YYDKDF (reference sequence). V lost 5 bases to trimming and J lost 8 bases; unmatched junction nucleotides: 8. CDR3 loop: CATSWGQDGDSPLHF. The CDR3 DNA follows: TGTGCCACCAGCTGGGGACAGGACGGGGATTCACCCCTCCACTTT.